The T cell receptor (beta chain) under discussion was sequenced for a study of Graves' ophthalmopathy and Graves' hyperthyroidism. Study results and caveats: Most thyroid-expanded clonotypes exceeding 0.001 frequency were also found in blood.

From RNA, the CDR3 regions of TCR beta chains were amplified and sequenced. First-round RT-PCR used HTBI primers; second-round multiplex PCR followed. TCRdb re-analysed the multiplex PCR reads in MiXCR, keeping a single row per CDR3 protein. The sample lists approximately 410,000 distinct CDR3 sequences; approximately 15% were seen once. V was trimmed by 0 bases and J by 6 bases, leaving 5 bases between them. The germline CDR1 and CDR2 sequences are MDHEN and SYDVKM. The CDR3 is 12 residues long. On this clonotype: Its specificity is unknown.

This clonotype originated in a woman aged 18-35 years with stable Graves' hyperthyroidism. Specimen: peripheral blood. The rearrangement joins TRBV28 to TRBJ1-2; D uncertain. CDR3 sequence reads: CASSLWPNGYTF. Written as DNA, the CDR3 is TGTGCCAGCAGTTTATGGCCTAATGGCTACACCTTC.